Ten or more counts support the clone carrying this T cell receptor (beta chain). Its antigen is as yet unknown. The V and J ends lost 4 bases and 11 bases respectively, with 15 bases between them. The length of the CDR3 is 13 residues. The germline gives CDR1 MNHEY, CDR2 SMNVEV (reference sequence). This sample is drawn from a study of identical twins. Study observations and caveats: Within cord blood, abundant beta clonotypes carried fewer insertions, but memory repertoires showed no such trend. With beta out-of-frame sequences, excess sharing by twins was weaker.

A universal primer site was created by template switching, with the cDNA bearing unique molecular identifiers. TCRdb recomputed calls from the 5' RACE reads with MiXCR, one row per CDR3 protein. The sample yields 150,000 or so distinct CDR3 sequences, approximately 4% seen once. V usage is TRBV27 and J usage is TRBJ1-3, with a tentative D call TRBD1 (6 bases). The TCR sequence derives from a man aged 18-30 years in good health. The specimen was memory T cells sorted from blood. DNA for the CDR3: TGTGCCAGCAGTTCTCGACGCACAGGGTCCATATATTTT. As protein: CASSSRRTGSIYF.